This T cell receptor beta chain derives from a study of T cells expressing NK-cell markers. Study findings and constraints: Where a handful of donors were concerned, these clonotypes also led the CD3+CD56-NKG2C+ fraction.

The length of the CDR3 is 15 residues. Germline V gives CDR1 SGHDN, CDR2 FVKESK. UMIs accompanied the 5'RACE template switching by which TCR beta cDNA was made. For each CDR3 protein, TCRdb gives one entry from its re-call of the 5' RACE reads, without DNA. This sample carries roughly 300,000 distinct CDR3 sequences, with around 4.3% going to the ten biggest clones. On this clonotype itself: Its antigen is currently unknown.

This TCR was recovered from a woman between 18 and 69 years old in good health. Sequencing was carried out using blood T cells: a sorted CD56 or NKG2C T cell subset, CD4+ or CD8+ T cells, or bulk PBMC T cells (not recorded which). The V call is TRBV14, the J call TRBJ1-2; TCRdb's assignment of TRBD1 cannot be checked, as there is no DNA. CDR3 amino acids: CASSLQGQPPYGYTF.